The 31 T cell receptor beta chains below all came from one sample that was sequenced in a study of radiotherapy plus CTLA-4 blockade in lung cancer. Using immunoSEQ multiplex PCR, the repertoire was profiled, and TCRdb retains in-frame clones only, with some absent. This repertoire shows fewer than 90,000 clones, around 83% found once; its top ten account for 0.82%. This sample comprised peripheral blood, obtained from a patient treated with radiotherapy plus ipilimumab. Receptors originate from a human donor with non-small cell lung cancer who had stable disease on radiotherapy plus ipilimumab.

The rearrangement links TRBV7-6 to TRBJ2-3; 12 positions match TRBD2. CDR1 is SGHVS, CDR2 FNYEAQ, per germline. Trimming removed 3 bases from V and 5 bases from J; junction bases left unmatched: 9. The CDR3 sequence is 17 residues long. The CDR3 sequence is CASSLPGLAGIGDTQYF. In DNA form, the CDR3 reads TGTGCCAGCAGCTTGCCGGGACTAGCGGGTATAGGAGATACGCAGTATTTT. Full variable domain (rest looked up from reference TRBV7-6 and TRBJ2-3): GAGVSQSPRYKVTKRGQDVALRCDPISGHVSLYWYRQALGQGPEFLTYFNYEAQQDKSGLPNDRFSAERPEGSISTLTIQRTEQRDSAMYRCASSLPGLAGIGDTQYFGPGTRLTVL.

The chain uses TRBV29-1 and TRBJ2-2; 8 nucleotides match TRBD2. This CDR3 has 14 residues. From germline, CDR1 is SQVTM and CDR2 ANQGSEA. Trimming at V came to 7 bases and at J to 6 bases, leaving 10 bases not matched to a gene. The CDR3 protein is CSAAPGLASGELFF. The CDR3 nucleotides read TGCAGCGCCGCACCCGGACTAGCTTCCGGGGAGCTGTTTTTT.

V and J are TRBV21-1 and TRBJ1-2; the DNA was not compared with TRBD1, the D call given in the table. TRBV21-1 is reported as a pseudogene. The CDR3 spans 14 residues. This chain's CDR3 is CAIPGQGFLYGYTF. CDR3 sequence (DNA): TGTGCCATCCCGGGACAGGGGTTCCTCTATGGCTACACCTTC.

CDR3 region: CAWYKEGEKLFF. The CDR3 nucleotides are TGTGCCTGGTATAAAGAAGGGGAAAAACTGTTTTTT. V usage is TRBV30 and J usage is TRBJ1-4; D not certain. Trimming shortened V by 5 bases and J by 8 bases, and 12 bases separated the two germline ends. The CDR3 has 12 residues. Germline loops: CDR1 GTSNPN, CDR2 SVGIG (reference sequence).

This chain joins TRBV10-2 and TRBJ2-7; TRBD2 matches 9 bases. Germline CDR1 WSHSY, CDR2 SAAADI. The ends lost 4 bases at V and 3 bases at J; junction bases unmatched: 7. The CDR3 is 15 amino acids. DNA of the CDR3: TGCGCCAGCAGTGTAGGAGCGGGGGGTCTCTACGAGCAGTACTTC. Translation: CASSVGAGGLYEQYF.

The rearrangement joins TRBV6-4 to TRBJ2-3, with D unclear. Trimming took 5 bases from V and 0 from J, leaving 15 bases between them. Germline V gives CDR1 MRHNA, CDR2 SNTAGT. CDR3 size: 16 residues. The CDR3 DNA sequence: TGTGCCAGCAGTCCCGGGTCCCCCGGGAGCACAGATACGCAGTATTTT. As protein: CASSPGSPGSTDTQYF.

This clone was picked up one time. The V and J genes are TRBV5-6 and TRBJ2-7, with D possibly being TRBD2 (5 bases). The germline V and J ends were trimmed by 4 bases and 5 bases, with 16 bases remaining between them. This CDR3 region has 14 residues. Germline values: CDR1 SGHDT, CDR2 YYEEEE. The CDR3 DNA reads TGTGCCAGCAGCCCCCAGCGGTTGGCCAACGAGCAGTACTTC. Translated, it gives CASSPQRLANEQYF.

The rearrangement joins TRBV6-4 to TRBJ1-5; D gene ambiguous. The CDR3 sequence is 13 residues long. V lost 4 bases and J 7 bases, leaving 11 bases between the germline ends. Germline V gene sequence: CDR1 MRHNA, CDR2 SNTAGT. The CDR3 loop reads CASSVEESQPQHF. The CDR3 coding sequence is TGTGCCAGCAGTGTGGAAGAGAGCCAGCCCCAGCATTTT.

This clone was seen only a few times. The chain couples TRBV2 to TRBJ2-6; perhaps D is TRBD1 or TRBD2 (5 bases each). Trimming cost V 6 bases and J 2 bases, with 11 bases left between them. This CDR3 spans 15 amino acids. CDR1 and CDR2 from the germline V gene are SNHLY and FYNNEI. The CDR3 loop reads CASSLGGAGANVLTF. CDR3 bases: TGTGCCAGCAGCCTTGGGGGAGCTGGGGCCAACGTCCTGACTTTC. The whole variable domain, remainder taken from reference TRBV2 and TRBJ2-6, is EPEVTQTPSHQVTQMGQEVILRCVPISNHLYFYWYRQILGQKVEFLVSFYNNEISEKSEIFDDQFSVERPDGSNFTLKIRSTKLEDSAMYFCASSLGGAGANVLTFGAGSRLTVL.

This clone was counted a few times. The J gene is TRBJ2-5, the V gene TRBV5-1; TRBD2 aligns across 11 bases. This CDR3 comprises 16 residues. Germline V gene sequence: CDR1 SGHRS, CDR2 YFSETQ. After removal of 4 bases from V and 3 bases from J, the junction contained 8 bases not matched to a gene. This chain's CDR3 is CASSPRLAGREETQYF. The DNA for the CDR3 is TGCGCCAGCAGCCCACGACTAGCGGGAAGGGAAGAGACCCAGTACTTC.

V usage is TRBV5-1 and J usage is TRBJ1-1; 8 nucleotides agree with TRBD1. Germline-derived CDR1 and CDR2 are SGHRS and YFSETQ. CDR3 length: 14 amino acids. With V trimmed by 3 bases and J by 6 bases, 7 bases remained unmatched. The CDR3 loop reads CASSSQGAGAEAFF. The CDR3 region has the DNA TGCGCCAGCAGCTCCCAGGGGGCCGGGGCTGAAGCTTTCTTT.

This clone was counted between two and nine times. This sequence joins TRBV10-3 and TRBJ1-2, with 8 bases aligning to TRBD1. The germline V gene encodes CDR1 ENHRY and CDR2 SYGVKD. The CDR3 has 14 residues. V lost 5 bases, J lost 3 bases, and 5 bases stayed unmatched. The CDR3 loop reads CAISKDRVDYGYTF. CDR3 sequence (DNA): TGTGCCATCAGTAAGGACAGGGTTGACTATGGCTACACCTTC.

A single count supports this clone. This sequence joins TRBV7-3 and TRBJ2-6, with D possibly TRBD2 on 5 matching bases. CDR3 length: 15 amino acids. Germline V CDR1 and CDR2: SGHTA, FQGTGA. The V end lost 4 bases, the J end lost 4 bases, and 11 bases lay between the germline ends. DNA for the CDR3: TGTGCCAGCAGCTCGACTCCGGGAGGGGCCAACGTCCTGACTTTC. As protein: CASSSTPGGANVLTF. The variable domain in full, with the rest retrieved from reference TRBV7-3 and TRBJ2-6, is GAGVSQTPSNKVTEKGKYVELRCDPISGHTALYWYRQSLGQGPEFLIYFQGTGAADDSGLPNDRFFAVRPEGSVSTLKIQRTERGDSAVYLCASSSTPGGANVLTFGAGSRLTVL.

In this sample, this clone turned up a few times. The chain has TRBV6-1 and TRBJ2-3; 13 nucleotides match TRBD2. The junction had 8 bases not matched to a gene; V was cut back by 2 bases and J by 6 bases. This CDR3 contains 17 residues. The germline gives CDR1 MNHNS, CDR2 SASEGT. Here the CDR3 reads CASSESTSGGAWDTQYF. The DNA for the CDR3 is TGTGCCAGCAGTGAATCAACTAGCGGGGGGGCCTGGGATACGCAGTATTTT.

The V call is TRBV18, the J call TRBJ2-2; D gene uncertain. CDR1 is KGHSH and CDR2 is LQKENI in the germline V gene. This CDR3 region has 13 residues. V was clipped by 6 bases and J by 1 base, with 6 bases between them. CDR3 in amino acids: CASSPKNTGELFF. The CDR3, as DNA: TGTGCCAGCTCGCCCAAGAACACCGGGGAGCTGTTTTTT. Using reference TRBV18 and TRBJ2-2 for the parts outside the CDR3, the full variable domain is NAGVMQNPRHLVRRRGQEARLRCSPMKGHSHVYWYRQLPEEGLKFMVYLQKENIIDESGMPKERFSAEFPKEGPSILRIQQVVRGDSAAYFCASSPKNTGELFFGEGSRLTVL.

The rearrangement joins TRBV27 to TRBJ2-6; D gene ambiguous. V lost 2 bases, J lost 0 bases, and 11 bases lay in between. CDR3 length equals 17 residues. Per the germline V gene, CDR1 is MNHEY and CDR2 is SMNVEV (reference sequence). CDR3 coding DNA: TGTGCCAGCAGTTTAGTCCACACTGGCTCTGGGGCCAACGTCCTGACTTTC. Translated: CASSLVHTGSGANVLTF.

The CDR3 DNA reads TGTGCCAGCAGCCGAACCGGACGGATTAATTCACCCCTCCACTTT. Its translation is CASSRTGRINSPLHF. The chain links TRBV5-6 to TRBJ1-6; D ambiguous. V was pared by 4 bases and J by 6 bases, with 14 bases between. The germline gives CDR1 SGHDT, CDR2 YYEEEE. CDR3 size: 15 residues.

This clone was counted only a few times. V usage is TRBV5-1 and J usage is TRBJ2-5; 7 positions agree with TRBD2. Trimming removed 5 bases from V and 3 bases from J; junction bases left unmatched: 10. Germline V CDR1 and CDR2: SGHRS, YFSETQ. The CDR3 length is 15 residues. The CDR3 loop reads CASRATPGREETQYF. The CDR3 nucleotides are TGCGCCAGCAGGGCGACGCCGGGGAGGGAAGAGACCCAGTACTTC.

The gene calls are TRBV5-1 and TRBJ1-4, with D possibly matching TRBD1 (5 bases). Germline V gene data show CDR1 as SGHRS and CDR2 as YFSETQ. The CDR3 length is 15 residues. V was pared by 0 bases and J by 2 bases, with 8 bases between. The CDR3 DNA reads TGCGCCAGCAGCTTGGCCTCAGGGACTAATGAAAAACTGTTTTTT. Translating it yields CASSLASGTNEKLFF.

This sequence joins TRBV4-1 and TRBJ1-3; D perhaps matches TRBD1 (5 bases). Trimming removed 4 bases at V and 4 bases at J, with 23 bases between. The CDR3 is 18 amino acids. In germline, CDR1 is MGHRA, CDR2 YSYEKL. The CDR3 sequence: CASSPSAGTAGMGNTIYF. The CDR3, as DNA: TGCGCCAGCAGCCCTTCAGCCGGGACTGCGGGAATGGGAAACACCATATATTTT.

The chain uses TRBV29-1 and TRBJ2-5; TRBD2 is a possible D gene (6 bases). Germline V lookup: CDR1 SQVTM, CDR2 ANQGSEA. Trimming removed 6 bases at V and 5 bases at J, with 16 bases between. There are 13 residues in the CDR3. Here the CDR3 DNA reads TGCAGCGTCGCCTACGGGGGATCGGAGACCCAGTACTTC. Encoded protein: CSVAYGGSETQYF.

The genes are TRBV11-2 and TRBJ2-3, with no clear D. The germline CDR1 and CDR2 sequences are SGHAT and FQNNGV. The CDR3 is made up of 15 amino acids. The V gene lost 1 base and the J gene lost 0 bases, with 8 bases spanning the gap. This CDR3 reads CASSLVPLSTDTQYF. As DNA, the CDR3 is TGTGCCAGCAGCTTAGTTCCTTTAAGCACAGATACGCAGTATTTT.

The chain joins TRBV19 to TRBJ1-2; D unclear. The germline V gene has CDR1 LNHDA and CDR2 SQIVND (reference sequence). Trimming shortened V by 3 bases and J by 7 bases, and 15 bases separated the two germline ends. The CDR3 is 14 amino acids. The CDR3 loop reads CASSILGKMAGYTF. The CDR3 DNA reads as TGTGCCAGTAGTATCTTGGGGAAGATGGCTGGCTACACCTTC.

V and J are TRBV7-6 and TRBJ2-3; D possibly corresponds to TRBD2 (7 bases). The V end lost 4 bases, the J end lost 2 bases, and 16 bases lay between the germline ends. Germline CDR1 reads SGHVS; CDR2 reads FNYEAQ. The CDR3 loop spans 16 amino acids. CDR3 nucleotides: TGTGCCAGCAGCTCCGAGGGGGGGGCGGTCACAGATACGCAGTATTTT. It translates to CASSSEGGAVTDTQYF. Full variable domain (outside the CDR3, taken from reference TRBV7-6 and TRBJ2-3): GAGVSQSPRYKVTKRGQDVALRCDPISGHVSLYWYRQALGQGPEFLTYFNYEAQQDKSGLPNDRFSAERPEGSISTLTIQRTEQRDSAMYRCASSSEGGAVTDTQYFGPGTRLTVL.

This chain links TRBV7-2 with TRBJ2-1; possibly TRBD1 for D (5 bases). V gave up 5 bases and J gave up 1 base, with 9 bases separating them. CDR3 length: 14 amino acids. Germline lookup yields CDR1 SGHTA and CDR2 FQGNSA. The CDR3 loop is CASSPGNSYNEQFF. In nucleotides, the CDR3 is TGTGCCAGCAGCCCAGGGAATTCCTACAATGAGCAGTTCTTC.

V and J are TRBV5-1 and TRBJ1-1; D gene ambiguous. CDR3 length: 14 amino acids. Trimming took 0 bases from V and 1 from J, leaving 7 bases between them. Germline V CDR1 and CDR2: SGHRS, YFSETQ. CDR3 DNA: TGCGCCAGCAGCTTGGTACCGGGGAACACTGAAGCTTTCTTT. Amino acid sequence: CASSLVPGNTEAFF.

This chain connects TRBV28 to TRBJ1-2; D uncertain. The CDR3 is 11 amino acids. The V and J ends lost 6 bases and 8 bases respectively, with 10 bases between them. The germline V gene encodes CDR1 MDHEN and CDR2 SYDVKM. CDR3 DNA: TGTGCCAGCAGAATCCCCCGAGGCTACACCTTC. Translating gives CASRIPRGYTF.

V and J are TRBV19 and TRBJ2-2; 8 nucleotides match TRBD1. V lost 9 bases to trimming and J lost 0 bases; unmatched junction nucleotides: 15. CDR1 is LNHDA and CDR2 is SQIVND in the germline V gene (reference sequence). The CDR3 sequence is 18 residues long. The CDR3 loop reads CASDRRGQAYANTGELFF. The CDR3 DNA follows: TGTGCCAGCGACCGAAGGGGACAGGCCTACGCGAACACCGGGGAGCTGTTTTTT. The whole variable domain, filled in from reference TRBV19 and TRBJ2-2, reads DGGITQSPKYLFRKEGQNVTLSCEQNLNHDAMYWYRQDPGQGLRLIYYSQIVNDFQKGDIAEGYSVSREKKESFPLTVTSAQKNPTAFYLCASDRRGQAYANTGELFFGEGSRLTVL.

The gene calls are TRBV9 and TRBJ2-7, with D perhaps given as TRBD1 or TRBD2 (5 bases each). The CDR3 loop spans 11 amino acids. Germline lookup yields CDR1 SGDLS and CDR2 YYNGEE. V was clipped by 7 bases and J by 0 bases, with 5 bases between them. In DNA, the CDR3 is TGTGCCAGCGGGGGCTCCTACGAGCAGTACTTC. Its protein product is CASGGSYEQYF.

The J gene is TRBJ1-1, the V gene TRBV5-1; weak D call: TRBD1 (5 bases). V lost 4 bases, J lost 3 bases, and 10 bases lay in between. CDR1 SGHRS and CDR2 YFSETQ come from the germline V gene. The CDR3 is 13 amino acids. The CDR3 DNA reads TGCGCCAGCAGCCCCCAGGGTGACACTGAAGCTTTCTTT. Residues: CASSPQGDTEAFF. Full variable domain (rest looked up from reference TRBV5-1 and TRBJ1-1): KAGVTQTPRYLIKTRGQQVTLSCSPISGHRSVSWYQQTPGQGLQFLFEYFSETQRNKGNFPGRFSGRQFSNSRSEMNVSTLELGDSALYLCASSPQGDTEAFFGQGTRLTVV.

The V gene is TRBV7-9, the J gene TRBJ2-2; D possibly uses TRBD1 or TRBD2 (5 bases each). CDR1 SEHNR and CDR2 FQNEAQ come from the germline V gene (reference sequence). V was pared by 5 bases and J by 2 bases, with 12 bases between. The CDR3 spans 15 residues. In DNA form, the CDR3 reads TGTGCCAGCAGCCCCGGGACGACAAACACCGGGGAGCTGTTTTTT. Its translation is CASSPGTTNTGELFF.